Following are 12 T cell receptor beta chains from one sample sequenced in a study of Graves' ophthalmopathy and Graves' hyperthyroidism (dated by TCRdb to the late 2010s). For sequencing, an Illumina HiSeq 2000 was employed. For repertoire sequencing, TCR beta CDR3 regions were amplified from RNA transcripts. A first-round RT-PCR used HTBI primers with the Qiagen OneStep RT-PCR kit, followed by a second-round multiplex PCR, size selection and purification. Through fastp at Q25 and MiXCR, TCRdb rebuilt clones from the public reads, retaining in-frame beta chains. CDR3 protein duplicates are merged, each entry listing the most common genes and DNA. This sample gives about 620,000 distinct CDR3 sequences in total; 20% to 25% of them show up just once. Of the sample, roughly 7.4% is held by the ten largest clones. The sample was peripheral blood. These receptors were obtained from a woman aged 18-29 years with stable Graves' hyperthyroidism. Some clones in this sample may be carry-over from other donors' samples. Donor details come from another sample of the same person, matched by shared clones.

This clonotype was detected ten times or more. J is TRBJ1-2 and V is TRBV5-1; D is unclear. Trimming removed 3 bases from V and 4 bases from J, with 10 bases in between. From germline, CDR1 is SGHRS and CDR2 YFSETQ. CDR3 length: 13 amino acids. DNA for the CDR3: TGCGCCAGCAGCTCGGGGTTTCTCTATGGCTACACCTTC. This sequence encodes CASSSGFLYGYTF. The whole variable domain, remainder taken from reference TRBV5-1 and TRBJ1-2, is KAGVTQTPRYLIKTRGQQVTLSCSPISGHRSVSWYQQTPGQGLQFLFEYFSETQRNKGNFPGRFSGRQFSNSRSEMNVSTLELGDSALYLCASSSGFLYGYTFGSGTRLTVV.

This clonotype was seen many times. This rearrangement joins TRBV6-2 or TRBV6-3 to TRBJ1-2, with 7 bases aligning to TRBD1. The junction had 9 bases not matched to a gene; V was cut back by 6 bases and J by 5 bases. The CDR3 has 14 residues. CDR1 and CDR2 from the germline V gene are MNHEY and SVGEGT. The CDR3 loop is CASRETGFRYGYTF. In DNA, the CDR3 is TGTGCCAGCAGAGAGACAGGGTTCCGGTATGGCTACACCTTC.

This clonotype was observed at least ten times. J is TRBJ1-1 and V is TRBV12-5; D not certain. The CDR3 spans 15 residues. The V end was cut by 0 bases, the J end by 8 bases, with 16 bases between. Looked up from germline, CDR1 is LGHNT and CDR2 is FRNRAP. The CDR3 nucleotides read TGTGCTAGTGGTTTGGTAAGTAAAGCGACTGGCGAAGCTTTCTTT. This translates into CASGLVSKATGEAFF.

This clonotype has ten or more counts. This chain uses TRBV6-2 or TRBV6-3 with TRBJ2-7, with D possibly matching TRBD2 (6 bases). CDR1 is MNHEY, CDR2 SVGEGT, per germline. The CDR3 spans 14 residues. V lost 5 bases, J lost 2 bases, and 13 bases lay in between. The chain's CDR3 is CASSLPGGAYEQYF. In nucleotides, the CDR3 is TGTGCCAGCAGTCTCCCAGGCGGGGCCTACGAGCAGTACTTC.

The chain uses TRBV19 and TRBJ2-5; D is perhaps TRBD2 (5 bases). This CDR3 is 17 amino acids long. Trimming took off 3 bases at V and 3 bases at J, with 20 bases between the two ends. Per germline, CDR1 LNHDA and CDR2 SQIVND (reference sequence). The chain's CDR3 is CASSISPPGFKEETQYF. In DNA form, the CDR3 reads TGTGCCAGTAGTATTTCCCCACCGGGATTCAAAGAAGAGACCCAGTACTTC.

This clonotype appeared many times. The chain employs TRBV12-3 or TRBV12-4 and TRBJ1-5, with D unclear. There are 17 residues in the CDR3. V was cut by 3 bases and J by 2 bases, with 17 bases left in between. CDR3 in amino acids: CASSFHKRPGGNQPQHF. The CDR3 coding sequence is TGTGCCAGCAGTTTCCACAAGAGGCCCGGGGGCAATCAGCCCCAGCATTTT.

The genes are TRBV5-1 and TRBJ2-7; 12 bases are a match to TRBD1. Germline values: CDR1 SGHRS, CDR2 YFSETQ. The ends lost 4 bases at V and 6 bases at J; junction bases unmatched: 5. CDR3 length equals 14 residues. The CDR3: CASSPGTGGSEQYF. CDR3 bases: TGCGCCAGCAGCCCCGGGACAGGGGGCTCCGAGCAGTACTTC.

This clonotype has a single count. The V and J genes are TRBV29-1 and TRBJ2-7; 12 bases line up with TRBD2. Unmatched junction bases numbered 5, after V lost 6 bases and J lost 5 bases. Germline assignment: CDR1 SQVTM and CDR2 ANQGSEA. The CDR3 consists of 13 residues. The CDR3 sequence is CSVLAGGVDEQYF. DNA of the CDR3: TGCAGCGTCCTAGCGGGGGGGGTGGACGAGCAGTACTTC.

The sample holds many counts of this clonotype. The rearrangement joins TRBV20-1 to TRBJ1-6; 11 nucleotides agree with TRBD1. CDR1 and CDR2 (germline): DFQATT, SNEGSKA (reference sequence). CDR3 length: 18 amino acids. The ends lost 4 bases at V and 6 bases at J; junction bases unmatched: 14. In DNA, the CDR3 is TGCAGTGCTAACTCTCTCGGGACAGGGGGATTTGGTAATTCACCCCTCCACTTT. Amino acid sequence: CSANSLGTGGFGNSPLHF.

Comments on this clonotype: This may be a read error, as it is one base from a much larger clone. This chain uses TRBV29-1 with TRBJ2-7, with 7 bases aligning to TRBD1. The CDR3 has 13 residues. Germline values: CDR1 SQVTM, CDR2 ANQGSEA. Written as DNA, the CDR3 is TGCAACGTTCTGACAGGGCTACCCTACGAGCAGTACTTC. Translation: CNVLTGLPYEQYF.

This clonotype was found many times. This chain uses TRBV7-3 with TRBJ2-5; 8 positions agree with TRBD2. The CDR3 contains 16 residues. V was clipped by 5 bases and J by 4 bases; unmatched bases: 12. Germline CDR1 and CDR2: SGHTA and FQGTGA. In DNA form, the CDR3 reads TGTGCCAGCAGCCTCACGGGGGGGCCAACTTTAGAGACCCAGTACTTC. This gives the protein CASSLTGGPTLETQYF.

Only a few counts were recorded for this clonotype. CDR3 nucleotides: TGTGCCAGCTCACCATACCGTCAAGCAGAGACCCAGTACTTC. It is translated as CASSPYRQAETQYF. The chain recombines TRBV18 with TRBJ2-5, with D hard to call. The CDR3 spans 14 residues. V lost 2 bases and J lost 4, with 11 bases in between. Germline assignment: CDR1 KGHSH and CDR2 LQKENI.